Listed below are T cell receptor beta chains from one sample, sequenced in a study of blood T cell repertoires in COVID-19. The protocol was immunoSEQ multiplex PCR, while the TCRdb copy is restricted to in-frame clones and leaves out a portion. The sample records some 330,000 clones, approximately 90% being singletons. Sequencing was done on a sample of PBMCs or T cells enriched from blood (not recorded which). Receptors were obtained from a man aged 25-45 years who had recovered from COVID-19. Each CDR3 is given with its conserved first and last residue. The order of the fields is CDR3 length, V gene, D gene, J gene, clone size, CDR3 DNA, CDR3 protein. D genes are given only for firm matches. Some rows mark clone size as missing; the rest say once, few, many or name a class of expanded clone.

>18|TRBV19|NA|TRBJ2-3|NA
TGTGCCAGTAGTCCCTCCCTTGGGGGGGGCATCTTCACAGATACGCAGTATTTT
CASSPSLGGGIFTDTQYF
>14|TRBV11-1|TRBD2|TRBJ2-3|NA
TGTGCCAGCAGCTTAGGACTAGCGGTCAGGACGCAGTATTTT
CASSLGLAVRTQYF
>15|TRBV28|NA|TRBJ1-2|NA
TGTGCCAGCAGCCCCCCTGGCGGACTACTAGGGAGCTACACCTTC
CASSPPGGLLGSYTF
>12|TRBV25-1|NA|TRBJ1-4|NA
TGTGCCAGCATTGGAGGGGCTGAAAAACTGTTTTTT
CASIGGAEKLFF
>15|TRBV2|NA|TRBJ1-5|NA
TGTGCCAGCAGTGAAGATTCAGGTAGCAATCAGCCCCAGCATTTT
CASSEDSGSNQPQHF
>16|TRBV2|NA|TRBJ2-7|once
TGTGCCAGCAGTGAAGCGCTAGGGGGTGACTCCTACGAGCAGTACTTC
CASSEALGGDSYEQYF
>13|TRBV5-1|NA|TRBJ1-1|NA
TGCGCCAGCCGATATTCAGTGAACACTGAAGCTTTCTTT
CASRYSVNTEAFF
>14|TRBV28|NA|TRBJ2-7|NA
TGTGCCAGCAGTTTAATACAGGCCTCCTACGAGCAGTACTTC
CASSLIQASYEQYF
>16|TRBV3-1/TRBV3-2|TRBD1|TRBJ1-2|NA
TGTGCCAGCAGCTCCCGACAGGGGGAGAACTTATATGGCTACACCTTC
CASSSRQGENLYGYTF
>16|TRBV15|NA|TRBJ1-2|NA
TGTGCCACCAGCAGAGAGGGGGCTTACACTACGGAAGGCTACACCTTC
CATSREGAYTTEGYTF
>14|TRBV27|TRBD1|TRBJ1-6|NA
TGTGCCAGCAGTTTCACAGGGGTGGCTTCACCCCTCCACTTT
CASSFTGVASPLHF
>16|TRBV7-2|TRBD2|TRBJ2-1|few
TGTGCCAGCAGCTCATCGGGACTAGCGGGGGGGAATGAGCAGTTCTTC
CASSSSGLAGGNEQFF
>13|TRBV30|TRBD1|TRBJ2-2|NA
TGTGCCTGGAGTGGAGGGGGCGACGGGGAGCTGTTTTTT
CAWSGGGDGELFF
>13|TRBV14|NA|TRBJ2-7|NA
TGTGCCAGCTGGAGGACCTCTCCCTACGAGCAGTACTTC
CASWRTSPYEQYF
>14|TRBV28|TRBD1|TRBJ1-3|NA
TGTGCCAGCAACTTTGGGACAGGTGGAAACACCATATATTTT
CASNFGTGGNTIYF
>15|TRBV28|TRBD1|TRBJ1-2|NA
TGTGCCAGCAGTCCCCCAATGGGGACAGGGAGGGGCTACACCTTC
CASSPPMGTGRGYTF
>15|TRBV19|NA|TRBJ2-1|few
TGTGCCAGTAGTATGAGGTTGAGGGGGTCGGATGAGCAGTTCTTC
CASSMRLRGSDEQFF
>10|TRBV2|NA|TRBJ1-1|NA
TGTGCCAGCAGAGGACTTGAAGCTTTCTTT
CASRGLEAFF